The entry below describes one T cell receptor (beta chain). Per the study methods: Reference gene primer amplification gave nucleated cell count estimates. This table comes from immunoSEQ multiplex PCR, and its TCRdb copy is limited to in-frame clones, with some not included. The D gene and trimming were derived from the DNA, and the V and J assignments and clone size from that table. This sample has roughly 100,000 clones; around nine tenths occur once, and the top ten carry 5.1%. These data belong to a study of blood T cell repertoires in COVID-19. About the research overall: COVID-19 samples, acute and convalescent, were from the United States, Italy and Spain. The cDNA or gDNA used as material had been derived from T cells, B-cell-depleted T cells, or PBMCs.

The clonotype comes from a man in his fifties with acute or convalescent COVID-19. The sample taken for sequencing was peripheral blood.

The CDR3 reads CASSFSGQGGGYTF. Written as DNA, the CDR3 is TGTGCCAGCAGTTTCTCGGGACAGGGAGGAGGCTACACCTTC. The rearrangement links TRBV27 to TRBJ1-2; TRBD1 matches 9 bases. V was clipped by 3 bases and J by 8 bases; unmatched bases: 7. This CDR3 is 14 amino acids long. Germline V gene lookup returns CDR1 MNHEY and CDR2 SMNVEV (reference sequence).